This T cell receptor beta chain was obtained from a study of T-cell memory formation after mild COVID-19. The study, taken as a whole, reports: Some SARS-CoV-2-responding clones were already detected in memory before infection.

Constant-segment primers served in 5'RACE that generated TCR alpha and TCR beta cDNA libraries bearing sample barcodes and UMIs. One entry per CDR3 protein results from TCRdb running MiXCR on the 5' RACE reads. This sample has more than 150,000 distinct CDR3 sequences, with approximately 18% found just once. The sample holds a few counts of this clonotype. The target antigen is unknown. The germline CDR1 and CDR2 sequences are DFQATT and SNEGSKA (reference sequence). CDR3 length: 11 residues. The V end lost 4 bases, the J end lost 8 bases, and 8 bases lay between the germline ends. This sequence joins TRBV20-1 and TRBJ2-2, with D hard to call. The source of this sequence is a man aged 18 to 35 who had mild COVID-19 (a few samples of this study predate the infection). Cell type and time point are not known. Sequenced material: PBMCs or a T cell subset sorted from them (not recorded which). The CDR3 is CSAIPRGELFF. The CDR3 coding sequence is TGCAGTGCTATCCCCCGGGGGGAGCTGTTTTTT.